This is a list of T cell receptor beta chains from one sample in a study of blood T cell repertoires in COVID-19. Measured with immunoSEQ multiplex PCR; TCRdb has only the in-frame clones, and not every one. The table has tens of thousands of clones, roughly 90% seen once; the top ten hold around 1.3%. Sequencing was carried out using peripheral blood. All receptors derive from a woman in her sixties or seventies with acute or convalescent COVID-19. Both conserved end residues are part of each CDR3.

J: TRBJ1-1
V: TRBV6-2/TRBV6-3
CDR3: CASSPDTEAFF

J: TRBJ2-1
V: TRBV28
CDR3: CASSSWTAGSNEQFF

J: TRBJ1-6
V: TRBV6-4
CDR3: CASSDSPGGSPLHF

J: TRBJ1-5
V: TRBV28
CDR3: CASGTVMDQPQHF

J: TRBJ1-4
V: TRBV6-5
CDR3: CASSRTRAEKLFF

J: TRBJ2-1
V: TRBV5-1
CDR3: CASSFYSSYNEQFF

J: TRBJ2-5
V: TRBV5-6
CDR3: CASSLVGDTETQYF

J: TRBJ2-6
V: TRBV28
CDR3: CASYTGTAAGANVLTF

J: TRBJ1-2
V: TRBV3-1/TRBV3-2
CDR3: CASSQALGGNYGYTF

J: TRBJ1-5
V: TRBV28
CDR3: CASSFDRGRDQPQHF

J: TRBJ2-3
V: TRBV6-5
CDR3: CASSPGVGTDTQYF

J: TRBJ2-1
V: TRBV6-6
CDR3: CASSPPPRYNEQFF

J: TRBJ2-4
V: TRBV20-1
CDR3: CSAVQGNIQYF

J: TRBJ2-2
V: TRBV9
CDR3: CASSVGGQGLATGELFF

J: TRBJ1-1
V: TRBV14
CDR3: CASSLSRTVNTEAFF

J: TRBJ2-4
V: TRBV19
CDR3: CASSTPGQGANIQYF

J: TRBJ2-3
V: TRBV2
CDR3: CASRASGGTDTQYF

J: TRBJ1-2
V: TRBV6-5
CDR3: CASRLQGGNYGYTF

J: TRBJ1-3
V: TRBV6-1
CDR3: CASSEGGPDSGNTIYF

J: TRBJ1-2
V: TRBV2
CDR3: CASRSHPGQGRASYGYTF

J: TRBJ1-2
V: TRBV30
CDR3: CAWSPYRGSLHGYTF

J: TRBJ1-6
V: TRBV10-3
CDR3: CAIGRSGDRNSPLHF

J: TRBJ2-5
V: TRBV5-1
CDR3: CASSPRGGRQETQYF

J: TRBJ2-2
V: TRBV18
CDR3: CASSPTRTGYTGELFF

J: TRBJ1-3
V: TRBV18
CDR3: CASSPSSGPGNTIYF

J: TRBJ2-5
V: TRBV11-3
CDR3: CASSPGLQETQYF

J: TRBJ1-3
V: TRBV5-1
CDR3: CASSLAQAIGNTIYF

J: TRBJ1-2
V: TRBV5-8
CDR3: CASSPGYGYTF

J: TRBJ2-3
V: TRBV7-7
CDR3: CASSSGTSASDTQYF

J: TRBJ2-1
V: TRBV5-4
CDR3: CASRGQGGEQFF

J: TRBJ2-1
V: TRBV27
CDR3: CASSLEAYNEQFF

J: TRBJ2-5
V: TRBV18
CDR3: CASSPGSTSGETQYF

J: TRBJ1-5
V: TRBV7-2
CDR3: CASSFSGQGLGQPQHF

J: TRBJ1-3
V: TRBV13
CDR3: CASSLTQAKNTIYF

J: TRBJ2-1
V: TRBV7-2
CDR3: CASSLGGASYNEQFF

J: TRBJ1-1
V: TRBV6-6
CDR3: CASSYGQGEAFF

J: TRBJ1-1
V: TRBV6-5
CDR3: CASSWTDTEAFF

J: TRBJ1-1
V: TRBV29-1
CDR3: CSVYPKAGMNTEAFF

J: TRBJ2-5
V: TRBV6-2/TRBV6-3
CDR3: CASSYLLGLAANF

J: TRBJ1-4
V: TRBV19
CDR3: CASSRTGLDEKLFF

J: TRBJ2-3
V: TRBV18
CDR3: CASSPEAGRADTQYF

J: TRBJ2-3
V: TRBV5-1
CDR3: CASSFEQGRGTDTQYF

J: TRBJ1-6
V: TRBV6-2/TRBV6-3
CDR3: CASSSRANRGQGYSPLHF

J: TRBJ1-4
V: TRBV12-3/TRBV12-4
CDR3: CASSGMGKLFF

J: TRBJ1-1
V: TRBV30
CDR3: CAWSVREDTEAFF

J: TRBJ1-6
V: TRBV23-1
CDR3: CASSLGLQGFNSPLHF

J: TRBJ1-3
V: TRBV5-1
CDR3: CASSFKTGTGNTIYF

J: TRBJ1-1
V: TRBV6-2/TRBV6-3
CDR3: CASSYSRQGALHRATEAFF

J: TRBJ1-1
V: TRBV4-1
CDR3: CASSQDLNRAFSAAFF

J: TRBJ2-4
V: TRBV5-1
CDR3: CASSLDPQGRAKNIQYF

J: TRBJ2-1
V: TRBV4-3
CDR3: CASSQALAGASEQFF

J: TRBJ1-5
V: TRBV7-9
CDR3: CASSPGQGRDQPQHF

J: TRBJ2-5
V: TRBV7-3
CDR3: CASSAGTGQETQYF

J: TRBJ1-2
V: TRBV27
CDR3: CASRDSTGDGYTF

J: TRBJ1-4
V: TRBV5-6
CDR3: CASSLGQGVNEKLFF